The TCR beta chain under discussion was sequenced for a study of identifying expanded T cells in peripheral blood. Data came from immunoSEQ multiplex PCR; TCRdb stores just in-frame clones and leaves some out. The sample consists of roughly 100,000 clones, about 91% of them appearing once. Notes on the study in general: Clone count variance between roughly two-week samples rose with total template count.

This clone came up once. Its target is not known. With 0 bases removed from V and 8 bases from J, the gap between germline ends came to 11 bases. CDR1 is SGHAT and CDR2 is FQNNGV in the germline V gene. The CDR3 runs 14 residues. V usage is TRBV11-2 and J usage is TRBJ2-1; D call uncertain. The clonotype was recovered from a person aged 18 to 75 in good health. Sequencing was performed on blood. CDR3 nucleotides: TGTGCCAGCAGCTTAGATCCTAGTCTTGATGAGCAGTTCTTC. It yields the protein CASSLDPSLDEQFF.